The 26 T cell receptor beta chains below were found in one sample sequenced in a study of T-cell reconstitution after alpha-beta-depleted transplantation in children. Unique molecular identifiers were used in preparing the TCRbeta library. One entry per CDR3 protein, called by TCRdb with MiXCR from the PCR reads. Here the sample spans around 380,000 distinct CDR3 sequences, about 11% being singletons. Sequencing was performed on PBMCs from the stem cell graft donor, taken from the stem cell graft. The receptors stem from a human donor who donated a stem cell graft to a child with acute myeloid leukemia.

This clonotype was found a few times. The chain has TRBV20-1 and TRBJ1-5, with unresolved D. V was cut by 4 bases and J by 4 bases, with 11 bases left in between. The CDR3 loop spans 13 amino acids. Per germline, CDR1 DFQATT and CDR2 SNEGSKA (reference sequence). This CDR3 is CSATGQANQPQHF. The CDR3 coding sequence is TGCAGTGCTACTGGTCAGGCTAATCAGCCCCAGCATTTT.

The rearrangement uses TRBV5-1 and TRBJ2-5; D is unresolved. V was trimmed by 4 bases and J by 5 bases, leaving 12 bases between them. Germline V CDR1 and CDR2: SGHRS, YFSETQ. CDR3 length: 13 residues. CDR3 nucleotide sequence: TGCGCCAGCAGCGTAACCGCTCGGGAGACCCAGTACTTC. This encodes CASSVTARETQYF.

J is TRBJ2-7 and V is TRBV7-9; D ambiguous. The CDR3 has 13 amino acids. Germline CDR1 reads SEHNR; CDR2 reads FQNEAQ (reference sequence). The V and J ends lost 1 base and 5 bases respectively, with 9 bases between them. The CDR3 loop is CASSLGSADEQYV. In DNA, the CDR3 is TGTGCCAGCAGCTTAGGTTCGGCAGACGAGCAGTACGTC.

This clonotype was observed a few times. The chain has TRBV7-6 and TRBJ2-1; TRBD2 might be the D (6 bases). This CDR3 has 16 amino acids. Germline V lookup: CDR1 SGHVS, CDR2 FNYEAQ. V lost 4 bases and J lost 4, with 17 bases in between. The CDR3 DNA reads TGTGCCAGCAGCTCTTATAGCGGAAAAGCGTACAATGAGCAGTTCTTC. The encoded protein is CASSSYSGKAYNEQFF.

The gene calls are TRBV4-2 and TRBJ2-2, with 10 positions matching TRBD1. With V trimmed by 4 bases and J by 4 bases, 6 bases remained unmatched. CDR1 is LGHNA, CDR2 YNFKEQ, per germline. The CDR3 spans 16 residues. CDR3 in DNA: TGTGCCAGCAGCCTCGGACAGGGGGAAGGCACCGGGGAGCTGTTTTTT. Amino acids: CASSLGQGEGTGELFF.

The J gene is TRBJ2-3, the V gene TRBV25-1, with D unclear. This CDR3 is 13 amino acids long. Germline V CDR1 and CDR2: MGHDK, SYGVNS. V was trimmed by 2 bases and J by 6 bases, leaving 9 bases between them. This CDR3 is CASSEPGRDTQYF. The CDR3 bases are TGTGCCAGCAGTGAACCTGGGCGGGATACGCAGTATTTT.

V and J are TRBV5-1 and TRBJ1-2, with TRBD1 as a possible D gene (6 bases). CDR1 SGHRS and CDR2 YFSETQ come from the germline V gene. The CDR3 totals 15 residues. V lost 1 base to trimming and J lost 6 bases, with 16 bases between them. The CDR3 protein is CASSLLLGGEDGYTF. Here the CDR3 DNA reads TGCGCCAGCAGCTTGCTTTTGGGGGGCGAGGATGGCTACACCTTC.

This chain joins TRBV6-2 or TRBV6-3 and TRBJ2-2; D gene ambiguous. V was cut by 6 bases and J by 7 bases, with 12 bases left in between. The CDR3 runs to 13 residues. Germline V lookup: CDR1 MNHEY, CDR2 SVGEGT. The DNA of the CDR3 is TGTGCCAGCAGCTACCATTTATACGGGGAGCTGTTTTTT. Its protein is CASSYHLYGELFF.

In this sample, this clonotype turned up many times. The rearrangement uses TRBV4-1 and TRBJ2-2; a possible D gene is TRBD2 (5 bases). V was shortened by 0 bases and J by 0 bases, with 11 bases between the two germline ends. CDR1 and CDR2 from the germline V gene are MGHRA and YSYEKL. This CDR3 has 17 amino acids. The CDR3 region has the DNA TGCGCCAGCAGCCAAGATGCCAACGGGGCGAACACCGGGGAGCTGTTTTTT. This sequence encodes CASSQDANGANTGELFF.

The rearrangement links TRBV25-1 to TRBJ2-1, with TRBD2 matching over 7 bases. Germline values: CDR1 MGHDK, CDR2 SYGVNS. CDR3 length: 15 residues. V lost 3 bases and J lost 8; bases outside the gene matches: 10. CDR3 sequence (DNA): TGTGCCAGCAGTGACCCTTTGGGAGGGGCGGATGAGCAGTTCTTC. It specifies CASSDPLGGADEQFF.

The chain employs TRBV29-1 and TRBJ2-1, with D possibly matching TRBD2 (7 bases). V lost 4 bases to trimming and J lost 7 bases, with 23 bases between them. There are 16 residues in the CDR3. The germline CDR1 and CDR2 sequences are SQVTM and ANQGSEA. The CDR3 loop reads CSVGFRLARGGNEQFF. CDR3 in DNA: TGCAGCGTTGGGTTTAGACTAGCCCGAGGGGGAAATGAGCAGTTCTTC.

Many counts were recorded for this clonotype. The chain couples TRBV10-3 to TRBJ1-4; 9 bases align to TRBD1. The germline CDR1 and CDR2 sequences are ENHRY and SYGVKD. The CDR3 is 18 amino acids. Trimming cost V 4 bases and J 4 bases; bases outside gene matches: 13. The CDR3, as DNA: TGTGCCATCAGTGGCCCCCCGGGACAGGGCGCCGTTAATGAAAAACTGTTTTTT. Its protein is CAISGPPGQGAVNEKLFF.

This chain joins TRBV6-1 and TRBJ2-5; TRBD1 might be the D (6 bases). V was shortened by 7 bases and J by 1 base, with 16 bases between the two germline ends. This CDR3 comprises 15 residues. Germline CDR1 is MNHNS and CDR2 is SASEGT. CDR3 sequence (DNA): TGTGCCAGCACCTACCACGGACAGTCCCAAGAGACCCAGTACTTC. Translation gives CASTYHGQSQETQYF.

Many counts were recorded for this clonotype. As DNA, the CDR3 is TGTGCCAGCAGCATAAGACAGGTATTGAACACTGAAGCTTTCTTT. Protein product: CASSIRQVLNTEAFF. This chain links TRBV7-8 with TRBJ1-1, with a weak D call TRBD1 (6 bases). With 5 bases removed from V and 0 bases from J, the gap between germline ends came to 13 bases. The CDR3 runs to 15 residues. Germline CDR1 is SGHVS and CDR2 is FQNEAQ.

This rearrangement joins TRBV3-1 to TRBJ1-4, with D tentatively TRBD1 (6 bases). V lost 3 bases and J 4 bases, leaving 9 bases between the germline ends. The germline gives CDR1 LGHDT, CDR2 YNNKEL (reference sequence). The CDR3 spans 14 residues. This CDR3 is CASSQGALNEKLFF. CDR3 nucleotide sequence: TGTGCCAGCAGCCAGGGGGCACTTAATGAAAAACTGTTTTTT.

The rearrangement joins TRBV9 to TRBJ2-3, with TRBD1 identical over 7 bases. Unmatched junction bases numbered 7, after V lost 4 bases and J lost 2 bases. Looked up from germline, CDR1 is SGDLS and CDR2 is YYNGEE. The CDR3 loop spans 15 amino acids. The CDR3 DNA reads as TGTGCCAGCAGCTTCGAGACAGGGTACACAGATACGCAGTATTTT. This sequence encodes CASSFETGYTDTQYF. Variable domain in full (rest from reference TRBV9 and TRBJ2-3): DSGVTQTPKHLITATGQRVTLRCSPRSGDLSVYWYQQSLDQGLQFLIQYYNGEERAKGNILERFSAQQFPDLHSELNLSSLELGDSALYFCASSFETGYTDTQYFGPGTRLTVL.

This chain connects TRBV11-2 to TRBJ1-1; possible D gene TRBD1, 5 bases. Germline CDR1 SGHAT, CDR2 FQNNGV. This CDR3 has 16 amino acids. Trimming pared 5 bases from V and 1 base from J, leaving 17 bases between. In DNA, the CDR3 is TGTGCCAGCAGCCCCAGCCGGGGACGGTCGAACACTGAAGCTTTCTTT. It translates to CASSPSRGRSNTEAFF.

This clonotype appeared many times. This sequence joins TRBV4-2 and TRBJ2-7; D tentatively fits TRBD1 or TRBD2 (6 bases each). Germline loops: CDR1 LGHNA, CDR2 YNFKEQ. The CDR3 is made up of 15 amino acids. Trimming removed 0 bases at V and 3 bases at J, with 12 bases between. The CDR3 region has the DNA TGTGCCAGCAGCCAAGACCCGGGGGCCAGCTACGAGCAGTACTTC. Protein: CASSQDPGASYEQYF.

The chain recombines TRBV20-1 with TRBJ2-1, with 7 nucleotides matching TRBD2. The length of the CDR3 is 16 residues. Unmatched junction bases numbered 13, after V lost 0 bases and J lost 8 bases. Germline lookup yields CDR1 DFQATT and CDR2 SNEGSKA (reference sequence). The CDR3 here is CSARERSSGEPDEQFF. As DNA, the CDR3 is TGCAGTGCTAGAGAAAGATCTAGCGGTGAGCCCGATGAGCAGTTCTTC.

This clonotype was picked up a small number of times. J is TRBJ2-2 and V is TRBV20-1; 11 bases are shared with TRBD2. Germline trimming cut 5 bases from V and 6 bases from J; bases unmatched to any gene: 8. Germline V gene lookup returns CDR1 DFQATT and CDR2 SNEGSKA (reference sequence). This CDR3 has 15 amino acids. In DNA, the CDR3 is TGCAGTGCTCCGGCCTTAGCGGGGGGGCCCGGGGAGCTGTTTTTT. As protein: CSAPALAGGPGELFF.

This sequence joins TRBV30 and TRBJ1-2; the match to TRBD1 covers 8 bases. CDR1 and CDR2 from the germline V gene are GTSNPN and SVGIG (reference sequence). Unmatched junction bases numbered 0, after V lost 1 base and J lost 8 bases. This CDR3 is 11 amino acids long. The CDR3 bases are TGTGCCTGGAGTGGGACAGGGGGCTACACCTTC. It codes for CAWSGTGGYTF.

Only a few counts were recorded for this clonotype. This chain links TRBV7-2 with TRBJ2-7; 7 nucleotides match TRBD1. In germline, CDR1 is SGHTA, CDR2 FQGNSA. CDR3 size: 15 residues. Losses at the gene ends were 3 bases for V and 3 bases for J; bases not matched to a gene: 8. The CDR3 DNA follows: TGTGCCAGCAGCTTCTACAGGGGCGTCGGCTACGAGCAGTACTTC. Its translation is CASSFYRGVGYEQYF.

This clonotype turned up a few times. The rearrangement joins TRBV7-2 to TRBJ1-4, with 8 bases matching TRBD1. Germline values: CDR1 SGHTA, CDR2 FQGNSA. With 1 base clipped from V and 5 bases from J, the junction kept 3 bases outside the gene matches. The CDR3 totals 15 residues. The CDR3 loop is CASSLGTGNNEKLFF. CDR3 nucleotides: TGTGCCAGCAGCTTAGGGACAGGGAACAATGAAAAACTGTTTTTT.

This chain joins TRBV18 and TRBJ1-2; possibly TRBD1 for D (5 bases). CDR3 size: 16 residues. Germline-derived CDR1 and CDR2 are KGHSH and LQKENI. V lost 3 bases and J lost 4, with 18 bases in between. The CDR3 loop is CASSPTGTRTPYGYTF. CDR3 coding DNA: TGTGCCAGCTCACCGACGGGGACCCGGACGCCCTATGGCTACACCTTC.

This clonotype was recorded a few times. The chain combines TRBV20-1 with TRBJ2-3, with D unresolved. V was pared by 0 bases and J by 4 bases, with 5 bases between. CDR1 and CDR2 (germline): DFQATT, SNEGSKA (reference sequence). The length of the CDR3 is 12 residues. Written as DNA, the CDR3 is TGCAGTGCTAGAGAAGGCGCAGATACGCAGTATTTT. It specifies CSAREGADTQYF.

The rearrangement uses TRBV10-3 and TRBJ2-1, with D possibly matching TRBD2 (6 bases). V lost 8 bases and J 7 bases, leaving 12 bases between the germline ends. Looked up from germline, CDR1 is ENHRY and CDR2 is SYGVKD. CDR3 length: 12 residues. The chain's CDR3 is CAIRMGGNEQFF. CDR3 nucleotide sequence: TGTGCCATCCGGATGGGGGGTAATGAGCAGTTCTTC.